A single sample gave rise to the 26 T cell receptor beta chains below, sequenced in a study of cytomegalovirus exposure and HLA in healthy donors. PCR was performed using 60 Vbeta and 13 Jbeta primers. Sequenced by immunoSEQ multiplex PCR; TCRdb stores in-frame clones only, minus some. Of over 150,000 clones in the sample, approximately 80% were seen once. The sequencing sample was made of PBMCs. These receptors were taken from a man between 25 and 39 years old in good health and CMV-seropositive.

CDR3 in amino acids: CASRPPGISGNTIYF. CDR3 in DNA: TGTGCCAGCAGGCCCCCAGGGATCTCTGGAAACACCATATATTTT. V is TRBV6-5 and J is TRBJ1-3; perhaps TRBD1 as D (5 bases). CDR1 and CDR2 from the germline V gene are MNHEY and SVGAGI. The CDR3 spans 15 residues. The germline V and J ends were trimmed by 6 bases and 0 bases, with 12 bases remaining between them.

The chain couples TRBV6-1 to TRBJ2-7; TRBD2 might be the D (6 bases). The ends were cut back, 4 bases at V and 0 bases at J, with 10 bases in the middle. Per the germline V gene, CDR1 is MNHNS and CDR2 is SASEGT. The CDR3 length is 14 residues. CDR3: CASSVAESSYEQYF. The CDR3 DNA sequence: TGTGCCAGCAGTGTAGCGGAGAGCTCCTACGAGCAGTACTTC.

CDR3 in amino acids: CASSQIEGLDTGELFF. The CDR3 DNA sequence: TGCGCCAGCAGCCAAATAGAAGGACTAGACACCGGGGAGCTGTTTTTT. The chain is built from TRBV4-1 and TRBJ2-2, with TRBD2 identical over 7 bases. This CDR3 comprises 16 residues. Losses at the gene ends were 2 bases for V and 3 bases for J; bases not matched to a gene: 6. CDR1 and CDR2 (germline): MGHRA, YSYEKL.

V usage is TRBV7-6 and J usage is TRBJ2-5; 11 bases are a match to TRBD2. V shed 3 bases and J 2 bases; nucleotides not matched to a gene: 8. The germline gives CDR1 SGHVS, CDR2 FNYEAQ. The CDR3 is 17 residues long. The CDR3 sequence: CASSFNAASGGQETQYF. CDR3 nucleotide sequence: TGTGCCAGCAGCTTTAACGCGGCTAGCGGGGGGCAAGAGACCCAGTACTTC.

V usage is TRBV29-1 and J usage is TRBJ1-2; D is unresolved. Germline V lookup: CDR1 SQVTM, CDR2 ANQGSEA. The V end was cut by 7 bases, the J end by 2 bases, with 14 bases between. The CDR3 is 13 residues long. CDR3 nucleotides: TGCAGCGCTGGAGGGCAGAGCAACTATGGCTACACCTTC. Translation gives CSAGGQSNYGYTF.

The chain has TRBV27 and TRBJ2-7, with 9 bases aligning to TRBD1. CDR1 is MNHEY and CDR2 is SMNVEV in the germline V gene (reference sequence). This CDR3 has 15 residues. J was trimmed by 2 bases and V by 3 bases; bases with no gene match: 5. This CDR3 reads CASSFITGGAYEQYF. The CDR3 coding sequence is TGTGCCAGCAGTTTCATAACAGGGGGCGCCTACGAGCAGTACTTC.

The gene calls are TRBV30 and TRBJ2-3, with 11 bases that match TRBD2. The trim removed 0 bases at V and 2 bases at J, leaving 4 bases unmatched. The CDR3 sequence is 16 residues long. Per germline, CDR1 GTSNPN and CDR2 SVGIG (reference sequence). CDR3 loop: CAWSVGSGGATDTQYF. The CDR3 bases are TGTGCCTGGAGTGTCGGTAGCGGGGGGGCCACAGATACGCAGTATTTT.

Only one count was recorded for this clone. This sequence joins TRBV4-2 and TRBJ2-7; 10 positions agree with TRBD1. The CDR3 extends over 16 amino acids. CDR1 is LGHNA and CDR2 is YNFKEQ in the germline V gene. V shed 0 bases and J 1 base; nucleotides not matched to a gene: 3. In DNA, the CDR3 is TGTGCCAGCAGCCAAGAGGGGACAGGGGCGTCCTACGAGCAGTACTTC. Protein: CASSQEGTGASYEQYF.

J is TRBJ1-4 and V is TRBV6-5, with 8 bases that match TRBD1. V trimming: 7 bases; J trimming: 3 bases; junction bases outside the gene matches: 7. CDR3 length equals 15 residues. Germline V gene sequence: CDR1 MNHEY, CDR2 SVGAGI. The CDR3 loop reads CASNSRGLANEKLFF. The CDR3 nucleotides are TGTGCCAGCAATTCCAGGGGGCTAGCTAATGAAAAACTGTTTTTT.

The V gene is TRBV6-1, the J gene TRBJ2-7, with D tentatively TRBD1 (6 bases). The length of the CDR3 is 14 residues. Trimming removed 8 bases from V and 0 bases from J, with 14 bases in between. The germline V gene has CDR1 MNHNS and CDR2 SASEGT. Written as DNA, the CDR3 is TGTGCCAGCGCTCCGACAGGTAGCTCCTACGAGCAGTACTTC. Its protein product is CASAPTGSSYEQYF.

The rearrangement uses TRBV10-2 and TRBJ2-3; a weak D match, TRBD2 (5 bases). Germline V gene lookup returns CDR1 WSHSY and CDR2 SAAADI. The CDR3 sequence is 15 residues long. V lost 7 bases to trimming and J lost 3 bases, with 17 bases between them. The CDR3 nucleotides read TGCGCCAGCAACCCCAACCCCCTAGCAACAGATACGCAGTATTTT. It codes for CASNPNPLATDTQYF.

The rearrangement uses TRBV6-5 and TRBJ2-7, with 10 nucleotides matching TRBD1. This CDR3 is built from 15 residues. Germline V gene data show CDR1 as MNHEY and CDR2 as SVGAGI. The V and J ends lost 2 bases and 1 base, in that order; junction bases with no gene match: 2. The CDR3 loop is CASSYRTGGSYEQYF. The CDR3 nucleotides read TGTGCCAGCAGTTACAGGACAGGGGGTTCCTACGAGCAGTACTTC.

This clone was seen just once. V usage is TRBV7-9 and J usage is TRBJ2-1; 7 bases match TRBD2. Germline lookup yields CDR1 SEHNR and CDR2 FQNEAQ (reference sequence). This CDR3 contains 17 residues. Losses at the gene ends were 1 base for V and 5 bases for J; bases not matched to a gene: 11. CDR3 in amino acids: CASSLVMGGDSDNEQFF. In nucleotides, the CDR3 is TGTGCCAGCAGCTTAGTTATGGGGGGGGACTCTGACAATGAGCAGTTCTTC.

As concerns this clone: Distinct nucleotide sequences in the sample also encode this CDR3. J is TRBJ2-5 and V is TRBV9; no clear D gene. This CDR3 comprises 12 residues. Germline V gives CDR1 SGDLS, CDR2 YYNGEE. V was cut by 4 bases and J by 0 bases, with 4 bases left in between. CDR3 DNA: TGTGCCAGCAGCCCCAACCAAGAGACCCAGTACTTC. This codes for CASSPNQETQYF.

CDR3 residues: CASRGQGGYGYTF. DNA of the CDR3: TGTGCCAGCAGAGGACAGGGAGGCTATGGCTACACCTTC. This chain uses TRBV9 with TRBJ1-2; TRBD1 matches at 8 bases. Looked up from germline, CDR1 is SGDLS and CDR2 is YYNGEE. The CDR3 sequence is 13 residues long. The ends lost 5 bases at V and 4 bases at J; junction bases unmatched: 4.

The table lists this clone with a few counts. The rearrangement joins TRBV10-3 to TRBJ1-2, with D uncertain. This CDR3 is 14 amino acids long. Trimming left V 0 bases short and J 7 bases short, with 12 bases between. Germline assignment: CDR1 ENHRY and CDR2 SYGVKD. The CDR3 nucleotides read TGTGCCATCAGTGAGTCGACTGGCGCTTCTGGCTACACCTTC. Protein sequence: CAISESTGASGYTF.

The chain carries TRBV6-5 and TRBJ2-7; TRBD1 aligns across 8 bases. V lost 6 bases to trimming and J lost 1 base; unmatched junction nucleotides: 8. The CDR3 is 15 amino acids. Germline CDR1 MNHEY, CDR2 SVGAGI. The CDR3 DNA reads TGTGCCAGCAGGAGCGGACAGGGTGTGTCCTACGAGCAGTACTTC. It codes for CASRSGQGVSYEQYF.

On this clone itself: One end of the junction varies from germline; a read error may be responsible. V usage is TRBV18 and J usage is TRBJ1-4, with no clear D. Germline values: CDR1 KGHSH, CDR2 LQKENI. The CDR3 has 17 residues. Here the CDR3 DNA reads TGTGCCAGCTCTCCACAGACGGGGAAGATAGCTAATGAAAAACTGTTTTTT. It translates to CASSPQTGKIANEKLFF. Supplemented by reference TRBV18 and TRBJ1-4, the full variable domain reads NAGVMQNPRHLVRRRGQEARLRCSPMKGHSHVYWYRQLPEEGLKFMVYLQKENIIDESGMPKERFSAEFPKEGPSILRIQQVVRGDSAAYFCASSPQTGKIANEKLFFGSGTQLSVL.

V usage is TRBV6-1 and J usage is TRBJ1-2; no clear D. Deletions cut 1 base from V and 2 bases from J, with 8 bases between. Germline CDR1 reads MNHNS; CDR2 reads SASEGT. CDR3 length: 14 amino acids. CDR3 nucleotides: TGTGCCAGCAGTGAAGTGACGGGAAACTATGGCTACACCTTC. This sequence encodes CASSEVTGNYGYTF.

The gene calls are TRBV6-5 and TRBJ2-5, with 8 nucleotides matching TRBD2. This CDR3 contains 14 residues. Losses at the gene ends were 2 bases for V and 5 bases for J; bases not matched to a gene: 4. From germline, CDR1 is MNHEY and CDR2 SVGAGI. The CDR3 region has the DNA TGTGCCAGCAGTTACGGCGGGGGGACGGAGACCCAGTACTTC. Residues: CASSYGGGTETQYF.

V is TRBV7-9 and J is TRBJ2-5, with D uncertain. Trimming left V 3 bases short and J 3 bases short, with 8 bases between. From germline, CDR1 is SEHNR and CDR2 FQNEAQ (reference sequence). The CDR3 sequence is 13 residues long. In nucleotides, the CDR3 is TGTGCCAGCAGCTTTCGCCAGAAAGAGACCCAGTACTTC. Amino acid sequence: CASSFRQKETQYF.

V usage is TRBV7-6 and J usage is TRBJ2-3, with D perhaps matching TRBD2 (6 bases). Per the germline V gene, CDR1 is SGHVS and CDR2 is FNYEAQ. Deletions cut 1 base from V and 5 bases from J, with 13 bases between. The CDR3 totals 15 residues. The CDR3 region has the DNA TGTGCCAGCAGCTTAGTAGGCGGGGTTGGAGATACGCAGTATTTT. Translation gives CASSLVGGVGDTQYF.

This rearrangement joins TRBV29-1 to TRBJ2-3, with 11 nucleotides matching TRBD1. CDR3 length equals 14 residues. CDR1 and CDR2 (germline): SQVTM, ANQGSEA. Trimming at V came to 2 bases and at J to 6 bases, leaving 4 bases not matched to a gene. The CDR3 nucleotides read TGCAGCGTTGAACCGGGACAGGGGGGGGATACGCAGTATTTT. Translation: CSVEPGQGGDTQYF.

The chain couples TRBV6-5 to TRBJ2-5; perhaps TRBD1 as D (7 bases). This CDR3 region has 12 residues. In germline, CDR1 is MNHEY, CDR2 SVGAGI. V gave up 6 bases and J gave up 5 bases, with 10 bases separating them. In DNA form, the CDR3 reads TGTGCCAGCAGACAGGGGAGGGAGACCCAGTACTTC. Protein product: CASRQGRETQYF.

In its sample, this clone was seen once. The V and J genes are TRBV27 and TRBJ2-7; D perhaps matches TRBD2 (6 bases). The CDR3 spans 16 residues. V was pared by 7 bases and J by 0 bases, with 19 bases between. CDR1 is MNHEY, CDR2 SMNVEV, per germline (reference sequence). This CDR3 is CASKSAGMGGSYEQYF. The CDR3 nucleotides read TGTGCCAGCAAGTCTGCGGGGATGGGTGGCTCCTACGAGCAGTACTTC.

The rearrangement joins TRBV18 to TRBJ1-1; TRBD1 matches 7 bases. The J segment lost 6 bases and the V segment lost 0 bases, leaving 4 bases of the junction unmatched. This CDR3 contains 14 residues. From germline, CDR1 is KGHSH and CDR2 LQKENI. CDR3 in amino acids: CASSPPETGPEAFF. The CDR3 region has the DNA TGTGCCAGCTCACCACCGGAGACAGGGCCTGAAGCTTTCTTT.